This T cell receptor (beta chain) derives from a study of T cell changes during pregnancy in multiple sclerosis. Method: immunoSEQ multiplex PCR; TCRdb's copy keeps in-frame clones and lacks some. Of tens of thousands of clones detected, approximately 90% appear once; the ten largest clones hold roughly 0.5%. Trimming stripped 6 bases from V and 2 bases from J, with 6 bases between. This CDR3 contains 12 residues. In germline, CDR1 is MNHEY, CDR2 SVGAGI. The chain links TRBV6-5 to TRBJ2-3, with D possibly being TRBD1 (5 bases). The source of this sequence is a female donor in good health, enrolled as a control in a pregnancy study. Specimen: CD4+ T cells from peripheral blood mononuclear cells, collected in the first trimester of pregnancy. DNA of the CDR3: TGTGCCAGCAGGACAGACACAGATACGCAGTATTTT. Translated, it gives CASRTDTDTQYF.